This entry lists 2 T cell receptor beta chains sequenced from one sample in a study of T cell responses to AZD1222 COVID-19 vaccine. This table comes from immunoSEQ multiplex PCR, and its TCRdb copy is limited to in-frame clones, with some not included. The sample includes 160,000 or so clones, 85% to 95% of them seen just once. Sequencing was performed on peripheral blood, taken 28 days after the second AZD1222 dose. All receptors derive from an adult who received the AZD1222 COVID-19 vaccine.

This clone occurred once. This chain uses TRBV4-1 with TRBJ1-5, with D tentatively TRBD1 (6 bases). The CDR3 runs to 15 residues. With 1 base removed from V and 7 bases from J, the gap between germline ends came to 14 bases. Germline CDR1 MGHRA, CDR2 YSYEKL. This CDR3 reads CASSQAPQGGQPQHF. The CDR3 DNA reads as TGCGCCAGCAGCCAAGCCCCACAGGGTGGCCAGCCCCAGCATTTT.

This clone was detected only once. The V and J genes are TRBV18 and TRBJ1-3; possible D gene TRBD1, 5 bases. Germline assignment: CDR1 KGHSH and CDR2 LQKENI. V was trimmed by 6 bases and J by 4 bases, leaving 10 bases between them. This CDR3 contains 13 residues. The CDR3 nucleotides read TGTGCCAGCTCGGGGACCGACGGAAACACCATATATTTT. Amino acids: CASSGTDGNTIYF.